One sample yielded the 21 T cell receptor beta chains listed below, sequenced in a study of T cell responses to AZD1222 COVID-19 vaccine. Clones were read by immunoSEQ multiplex PCR, and TCRdb kept only the in-frame ones, dropping some. The table has about 130,000 clones, roughly nine tenths seen once. The sample here was peripheral blood, taken on day 0 of AZD1222 vaccination. These receptors all come from an adult in good health.

The chain is built from TRBV5-1 and TRBJ1-2; D unclear. V was cut by 0 bases and J by 8 bases, with 14 bases left in between. The CDR3 has 14 amino acids. The germline V gene encodes CDR1 SGHRS and CDR2 YFSETQ. The CDR3 reads CASSLAGVKEGYTF. CDR3 DNA sequence: TGCGCCAGCAGCTTGGCCGGGGTTAAGGAAGGCTACACCTTC.

CDR3 sequence: CAWSPGLPNYNEQFF. In nucleotides, the CDR3 is TGTGCCTGGAGTCCGGGACTCCCAAATTACAATGAGCAGTTCTTC. This chain uses TRBV30 with TRBJ2-1, with D maybe TRBD2 (6 bases). The V gene's germline CDR1 is GTSNPN and CDR2 SVGIG (reference sequence). This CDR3 comprises 15 residues. Deletions cut 2 bases from V and 4 bases from J, with 15 bases between.

This clone has only one observation. CDR3 protein: CASSGGREPQHF. In nucleotides, the CDR3 is TGCGCCAGCTCCGGGGGGAGAGAGCCCCAGCATTTT. The chain uses TRBV10-1 and TRBJ1-5, with a possible D match to TRBD1 (5 bases). The CDR3 is 12 amino acids. Germline V gene sequence: CDR1 WNHNN, CDR2 SYGVQD (reference sequence). V shed 8 bases and J shed 8 bases, with 13 bases lying between them.

The rearrangement links TRBV5-1 to TRBJ2-2; D is undetermined. This CDR3 contains 15 residues. The V and J ends lost 4 bases and 2 bases respectively, with 12 bases between them. CDR1 and CDR2 (germline): SGHRS, YFSETQ. This chain's CDR3 is CASSRASVNTGELFF. The DNA for the CDR3 is TGCGCCAGCAGCCGAGCCTCCGTAAACACCGGGGAGCTGTTTTTT.

The gene calls are TRBV19 and TRBJ1-2; D may be TRBD1 (5 bases). Germline V gene sequence: CDR1 LNHDA, CDR2 SQIVND (reference sequence). This CDR3 comprises 18 residues. V lost 3 bases, J lost 3 bases, and 23 bases lay in between. The CDR3 sequence: CASSMFAGTSVGHYGYTF. In DNA form, the CDR3 reads TGTGCCAGTAGTATGTTTGCTGGGACTTCGGTAGGCCACTATGGCTACACCTTC.

The V gene is TRBV5-1, the J gene TRBJ2-5; 8 bases line up with TRBD2. Losses at the gene ends were 4 bases for V and 3 bases for J; bases not matched to a gene: 8. Germline V gene sequence: CDR1 SGHRS, CDR2 YFSETQ. The CDR3 sequence is 15 residues long. CDR3 sequence (DNA): TGCGCCAGCAGCGTATCCGGGACTAGAGAAGAGACCCAGTACTTC. This codes for CASSVSGTREETQYF.

The genes are TRBV6-5 and TRBJ1-3; D may be TRBD1 (5 bases). The V end was cut by 10 bases, the J end by 1 base, with 5 bases between. Germline CDR1 and CDR2: MNHEY and SVGAGI. The CDR3 covers 11 residues. CDR3 amino acids: CATGSGNTIYF. Written as DNA, the CDR3 is TGTGCCACAGGGTCTGGAAACACCATATATTTT.

The genes are TRBV24-1 and TRBJ1-1; D is ambiguous. With 3 bases removed from V and 0 bases from J, the gap between germline ends came to 7 bases. The germline gives CDR1 KGHDR, CDR2 SFDVKD. CDR3 length: 14 amino acids. CDR3 in DNA: TGTGCCACCAGTGATCCTGGACTGAACACTGAAGCTTTCTTT. It yields the protein CATSDPGLNTEAFF.

The rearrangement uses TRBV2 and TRBJ2-1, with TRBD2 identical over 11 bases. Trimming removed 8 bases from V and 6 bases from J; junction bases left unmatched: 3. The CDR3 is 13 amino acids. CDR1 is SNHLY, CDR2 FYNNEI, per germline. The CDR3 bases are TGTGCCAGCCTCGGGACTAGCGGCAATGAGCAGTTCTTC. Encoded protein: CASLGTSGNEQFF. Supplemented by reference TRBV2 and TRBJ2-1, the full variable domain reads EPEVTQTPSHQVTQMGQEVILRCVPISNHLYFYWYRQILGQKVEFLVSFYNNEISEKSEIFDDQFSVERPDGSNFTLKIRSTKLEDSAMYFCASLGTSGNEQFFGPGTRLTVL.

The V and J genes are TRBV18 and TRBJ1-2; 12 nucleotides match TRBD1. The CDR3 is 16 residues long. The trim removed 3 bases at V and 4 bases at J, leaving 6 bases unmatched. Germline lookup yields CDR1 KGHSH and CDR2 LQKENI. In DNA form, the CDR3 reads TGTGCCAGCTCACCTGGGACAGGGGGCCTTGGCTATGGCTACACCTTC. Translating gives CASSPGTGGLGYGYTF. The full variable domain, rest sourced from reference TRBV18 and TRBJ1-2, is NAGVMQNPRHLVRRRGQEARLRCSPMKGHSHVYWYRQLPEEGLKFMVYLQKENIIDESGMPKERFSAEFPKEGPSILRIQQVVRGDSAAYFCASSPGTGGLGYGYTFGSGTRLTVV.

This clone was picked up one time. V and J are TRBV29-1 and TRBJ1-1; no firm D call. CDR1 and CDR2 from the germline V gene are SQVTM and ANQGSEA. The CDR3 runs 13 residues. Trimming left V 3 bases short and J 1 base short, with 9 bases between. CDR3 sequence: CSVDQATNTEAFF. CDR3 bases: TGCAGCGTTGATCAGGCTACGAACACTGAAGCTTTCTTT.

The gene calls are TRBV5-5 and TRBJ1-1, with D unresolved. The CDR3 is made up of 13 amino acids. Looked up from germline, CDR1 is SGHKS and CDR2 is YYEKEE (reference sequence). Trimming left V 2 bases short and J 1 base short, with 6 bases between. The CDR3 reads CASSFSPNTEAFF. CDR3 sequence (DNA): TGTGCCAGCAGCTTCAGTCCGAACACTGAAGCTTTCTTT. The full variable domain, with the rest looked up from reference TRBV5-5 and TRBJ1-1, is DAGVTQSPTHLIKTRGQQVTLRCSPISGHKSVSWYQQVLGQGPQFIFQYYEKEERGRGNFPDRFSARQFPNYSSELNVNALLLGDSALYLCASSFSPNTEAFFGQGTRLTVV.

The rearrangement joins TRBV12-5 to TRBJ2-7; 12 bases fit TRBD2. Germline V gene lookup returns CDR1 LGHNT and CDR2 FRNRAP. V lost 6 bases to trimming and J lost 7 bases; unmatched junction nucleotides: 13. The CDR3 is 16 residues long. In DNA form, the CDR3 reads TGTGCTAGTGGACCAGCCGAGACTAGCGGGGGTGTTGAGCAGTACTTC. This gives the protein CASGPAETSGGVEQYF.

The genes are TRBV5-1 and TRBJ2-2, with 13 bases aligning to TRBD2. CDR1 is SGHRS, CDR2 YFSETQ, per germline. V dropped 4 bases and J dropped 5; count of bases not matched to a gene: 2. This CDR3 has 15 residues. The chain's CDR3 is CASSTGLAGTGELFF. CDR3 bases: TGCGCCAGCAGCACGGGACTAGCGGGAACCGGGGAGCTGTTTTTT.

In this sample, this clone turned up a few times. The chain is built from TRBV5-1 and TRBJ1-2, with no clear D. V was trimmed by 3 bases and J by 8 bases, leaving 17 bases between them. The CDR3 consists of 14 residues. CDR1 and CDR2 (germline): SGHRS, YFSETQ. The chain's CDR3 is CASSSVTSPSGYTF. The CDR3 DNA reads as TGCGCCAGCAGCTCAGTGACCTCACCGTCGGGCTACACCTTC. Filled out from reference TRBV5-1 and TRBJ1-2, the complete variable domain reads KAGVTQTPRYLIKTRGQQVTLSCSPISGHRSVSWYQQTPGQGLQFLFEYFSETQRNKGNFPGRFSGRQFSNSRSEMNVSTLELGDSALYLCASSSVTSPSGYTFGSGTRLTVV.

The chain is built from TRBV5-8 and TRBJ2-3, with 7 bases fitting TRBD2. Per the germline V gene, CDR1 is SGHTS and CDR2 is YDEGEE. The CDR3 has 15 amino acids. J gave up 1 base and V 0 bases, and 2 bases lay outside the gene matches. Written as DNA, the CDR3 is TGTGCCAGCAGCTTGGAGGGGAGGGGCACAGATACGCAGTATTTT. Encoded protein: CASSLEGRGTDTQYF.

V gene TRBV4-2 combines with J gene TRBJ2-5; 13 bases are a match to TRBD2. The V and J ends lost 2 bases and 7 bases, in that order; junction bases with no gene match: 7. Germline lookup yields CDR1 LGHNA and CDR2 YNFKEQ. The CDR3 consists of 16 residues. This CDR3 is CASSQKETSGRGTQYF. For the CDR3, the DNA is TGTGCCAGCAGCCAAAAAGAAACTAGCGGGAGGGGGACCCAGTACTTC.

This chain links TRBV27 with TRBJ1-4, with 10 bases identical to TRBD1. After removal of 5 bases from V and 6 bases from J, the junction contained 12 bases not matched to a gene. Germline CDR1 MNHEY, CDR2 SMNVEV (reference sequence). The CDR3 spans 17 residues. The CDR3 loop is CASSPGQGRRGDEKLFF. The DNA of the CDR3 is TGTGCCAGCAGTCCGGGACAGGGGAGAAGAGGGGATGAAAAACTGTTTTTT.

The chain has TRBV5-1 and TRBJ1-1, with TRBD1 matching 9 bases. J lost 2 bases, V lost 0 bases, and 2 bases had no gene match. Germline V gives CDR1 SGHRS, CDR2 YFSETQ. The CDR3 spans 15 residues. The CDR3 DNA follows: TGCGCCAGCAGCTTGGCGACAGGGGGTAACACTGAAGCTTTCTTT. It specifies CASSLATGGNTEAFF.

This clone was found once. The gene calls are TRBV5-5 and TRBJ2-4; 10 bases are a match to TRBD2. This CDR3 spans 19 amino acids. The J segment lost 0 bases and the V segment lost 4 bases, leaving 13 bases of the junction unmatched. Germline values: CDR1 SGHKS, CDR2 YYEKEE (reference sequence). As DNA, the CDR3 is TGTGCCAGCAGCCCTGGACTAGCGGAAATCCTCCTAGCCAAAAACATTCAGTACTTC. Translated, it gives CASSPGLAEILLAKNIQYF.

The chain combines TRBV6-6 with TRBJ2-7; D is possibly TRBD1 (6 bases). CDR3 length: 15 residues. Germline values: CDR1 MNHNY, CDR2 SVGAGI (reference sequence). Trimming left V 6 bases short and J 0 bases short, with 15 bases between. The CDR3 loop reads CASRPTRDNSYEQYF. CDR3 bases: TGTGCCAGCAGGCCAACCCGGGACAACTCCTACGAGCAGTACTTC.